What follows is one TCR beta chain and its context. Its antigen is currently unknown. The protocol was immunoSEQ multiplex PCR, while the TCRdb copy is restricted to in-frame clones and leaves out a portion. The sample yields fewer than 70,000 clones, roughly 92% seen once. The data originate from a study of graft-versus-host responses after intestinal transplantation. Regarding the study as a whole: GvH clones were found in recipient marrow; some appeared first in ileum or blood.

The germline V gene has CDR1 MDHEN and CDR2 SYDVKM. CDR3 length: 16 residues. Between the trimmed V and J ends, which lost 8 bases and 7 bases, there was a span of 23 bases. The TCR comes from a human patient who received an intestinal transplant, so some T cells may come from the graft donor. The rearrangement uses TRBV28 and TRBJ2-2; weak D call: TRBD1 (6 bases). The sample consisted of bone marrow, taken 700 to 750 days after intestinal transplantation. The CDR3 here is CASLSGTLRRVGELFF. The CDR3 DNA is TGTGCCAGCCTAAGTGGGACACTCAGACGTGTCGGGGAGCTGTTTTTT. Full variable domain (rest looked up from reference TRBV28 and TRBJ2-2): DVKVTQSSRYLVKRTGEKVFLECVQDMDHENMFWYRQDPGLGLRLIYFSYDVKMKEKGDIPEGYSVSREKKERFSLILESASTNQTSMYLCASLSGTLRRVGELFFGEGSRLTVL.